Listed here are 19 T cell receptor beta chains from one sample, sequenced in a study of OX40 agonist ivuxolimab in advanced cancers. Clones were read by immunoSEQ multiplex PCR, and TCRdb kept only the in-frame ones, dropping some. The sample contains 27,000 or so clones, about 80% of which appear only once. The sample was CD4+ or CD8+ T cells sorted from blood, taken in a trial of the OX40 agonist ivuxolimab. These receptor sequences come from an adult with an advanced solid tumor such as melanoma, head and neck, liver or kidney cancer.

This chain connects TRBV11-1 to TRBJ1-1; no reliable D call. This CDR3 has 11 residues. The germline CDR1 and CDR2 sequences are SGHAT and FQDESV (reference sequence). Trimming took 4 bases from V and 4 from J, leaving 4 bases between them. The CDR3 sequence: CASSSSTEAFF. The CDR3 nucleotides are TGTGCCAGCAGCTCCAGCACTGAAGCTTTCTTT.

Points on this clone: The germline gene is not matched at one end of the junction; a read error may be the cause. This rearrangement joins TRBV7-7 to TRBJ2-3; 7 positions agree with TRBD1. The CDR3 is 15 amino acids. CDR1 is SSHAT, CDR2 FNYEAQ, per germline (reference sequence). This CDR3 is CASSPTGASTDTQYF. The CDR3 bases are TGTGCTAGCAGCCCTACAGGGGCTAGCACAGATACGCAGTATTTT.

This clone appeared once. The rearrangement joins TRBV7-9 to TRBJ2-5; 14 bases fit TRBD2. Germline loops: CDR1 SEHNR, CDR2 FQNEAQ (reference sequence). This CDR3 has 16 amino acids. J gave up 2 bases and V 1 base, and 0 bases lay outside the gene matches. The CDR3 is CASSLGTSGGQETQYF. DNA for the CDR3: TGTGCCAGCAGCTTAGGGACTAGCGGGGGGCAAGAGACCCAGTACTTC. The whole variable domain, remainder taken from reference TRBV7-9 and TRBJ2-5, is DTGVSQNPRHKITKRGQNVTFRCDPISEHNRLYWYRQTLGQGPEFLTYFQNEAQLEKSRLLSDRFSAERPKGSFSTLEIQRTEQGDSAMYLCASSLGTSGGQETQYFGPGTRLLVL.

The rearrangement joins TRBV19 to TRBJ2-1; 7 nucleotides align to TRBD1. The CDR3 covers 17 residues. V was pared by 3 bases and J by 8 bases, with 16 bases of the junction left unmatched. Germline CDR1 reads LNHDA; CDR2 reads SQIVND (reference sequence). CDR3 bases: TGTGCCAGTAGTATTGAAGGGGTGACAGGGTTCGGGGATGAGCAGTTCTTC. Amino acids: CASSIEGVTGFGDEQFF. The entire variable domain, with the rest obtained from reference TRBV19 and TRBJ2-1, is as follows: DGGITQSPKYLFRKEGQNVTLSCEQNLNHDAMYWYRQDPGQGLRLIYYSQIVNDFQKGDIAEGYSVSREKKESFPLTVTSAQKNPTAFYLCASSIEGVTGFGDEQFFGPGTRLTVL.

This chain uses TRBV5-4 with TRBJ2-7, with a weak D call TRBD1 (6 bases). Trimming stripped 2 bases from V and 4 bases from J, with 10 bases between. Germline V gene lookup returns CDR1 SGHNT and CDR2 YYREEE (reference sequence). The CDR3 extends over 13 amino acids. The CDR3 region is CASSLDRTYEQYF. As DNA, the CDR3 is TGTGCCAGCAGCTTAGACAGGACTTACGAGCAGTACTTC. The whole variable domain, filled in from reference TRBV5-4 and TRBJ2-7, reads ETGVTQSPTHLIKTRGQQVTLRCSSQSGHNTVSWYQQALGQGPQFIFQYYREEENGRGNFPPRFSGLQFPNYSSELNVNALELDDSALYLCASSLDRTYEQYFGPGTRLTVT.

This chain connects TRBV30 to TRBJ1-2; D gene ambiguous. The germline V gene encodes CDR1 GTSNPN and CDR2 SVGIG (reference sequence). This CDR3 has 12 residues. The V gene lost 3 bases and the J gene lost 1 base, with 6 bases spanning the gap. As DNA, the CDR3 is TGTGCCTGGAGGCCAGTTAACTATGGCTACACCTTC. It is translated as CAWRPVNYGYTF.

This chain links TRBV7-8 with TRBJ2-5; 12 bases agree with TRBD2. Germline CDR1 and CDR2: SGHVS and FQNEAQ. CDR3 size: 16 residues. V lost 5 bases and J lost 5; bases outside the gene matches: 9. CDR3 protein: CASSQTSGGLRETQYF. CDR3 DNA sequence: TGTGCCAGCAGCCAGACTAGCGGGGGCCTCCGGGAGACCCAGTACTTC.

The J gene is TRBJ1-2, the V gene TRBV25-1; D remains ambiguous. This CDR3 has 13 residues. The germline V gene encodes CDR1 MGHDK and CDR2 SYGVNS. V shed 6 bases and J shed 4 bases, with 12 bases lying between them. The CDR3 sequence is CASSLKDRYGYTF. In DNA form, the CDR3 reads TGTGCCAGCAGCCTAAAAGACCGCTATGGCTACACCTTC.

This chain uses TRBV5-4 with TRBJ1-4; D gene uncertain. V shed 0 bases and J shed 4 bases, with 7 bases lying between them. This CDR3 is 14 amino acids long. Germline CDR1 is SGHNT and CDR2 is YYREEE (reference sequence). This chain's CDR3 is CASSLGYLNEKLFF. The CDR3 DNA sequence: TGTGCCAGCAGCTTGGGTTACCTTAATGAAAAACTGTTTTTT.

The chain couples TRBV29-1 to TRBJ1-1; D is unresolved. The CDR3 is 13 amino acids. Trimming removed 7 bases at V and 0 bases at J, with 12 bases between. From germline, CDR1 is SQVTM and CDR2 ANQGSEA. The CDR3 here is CSGEGGLNTEAFF. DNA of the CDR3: TGCAGCGGAGAAGGAGGGCTGAACACTGAAGCTTTCTTT.

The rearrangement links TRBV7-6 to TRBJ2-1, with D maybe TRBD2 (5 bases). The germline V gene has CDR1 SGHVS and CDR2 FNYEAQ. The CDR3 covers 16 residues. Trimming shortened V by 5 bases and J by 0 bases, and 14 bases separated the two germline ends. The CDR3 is CASSPRLTSSYNEQFF. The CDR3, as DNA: TGTGCCAGCAGCCCTAGACTAACCAGCTCCTACAATGAGCAGTTCTTC.

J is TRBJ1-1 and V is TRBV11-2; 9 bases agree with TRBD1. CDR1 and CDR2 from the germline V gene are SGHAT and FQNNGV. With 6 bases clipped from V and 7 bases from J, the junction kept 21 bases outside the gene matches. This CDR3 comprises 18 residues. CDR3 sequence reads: CASSQYYRGRVRLGEAFF. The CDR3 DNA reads TGTGCCAGCAGTCAGTATTACAGGGGGCGCGTTCGTTTGGGTGAAGCTTTCTTT.

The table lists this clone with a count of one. The CDR3 region is CASRASPYNEQFF. For the CDR3, the DNA is TGTGCCAGCCGAGCGTCCCCCTACAATGAGCAGTTCTTC. This chain joins TRBV5-6 and TRBJ2-1; D remains unclear. The V gene's germline CDR1 is SGHDT and CDR2 YYEEEE. The CDR3 extends over 13 amino acids. The germline V and J ends were trimmed by 7 bases and 2 bases, with 10 bases remaining between them. The complete variable domain, with remaining parts taken from reference TRBV5-6 and TRBJ2-1, reads DAGVTQSPTHLIKTRGQQVTLRCSPKSGHDTVSWYQQALGQGPQFIFQYYEEEERQRGNFPDRFSGHQFPNYSSELNVNALLLGDSALYLCASRASPYNEQFFGPGTRLTVL.

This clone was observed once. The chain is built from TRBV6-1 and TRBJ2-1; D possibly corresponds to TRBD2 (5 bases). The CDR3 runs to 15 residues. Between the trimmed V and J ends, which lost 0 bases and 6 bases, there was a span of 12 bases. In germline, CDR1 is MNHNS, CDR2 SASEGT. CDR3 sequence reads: CASSEARTPVNEQFF. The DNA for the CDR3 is TGTGCCAGCAGTGAAGCCAGGACTCCTGTCAATGAGCAGTTCTTC.

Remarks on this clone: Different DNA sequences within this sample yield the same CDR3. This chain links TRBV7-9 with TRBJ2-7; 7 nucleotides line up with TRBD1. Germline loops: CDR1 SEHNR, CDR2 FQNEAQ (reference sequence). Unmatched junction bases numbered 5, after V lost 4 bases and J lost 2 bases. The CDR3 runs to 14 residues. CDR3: CASSSRDRAYEQYF. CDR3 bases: TGTGCCAGCAGCTCCCGGGACAGAGCCTACGAGCAGTACTTC.

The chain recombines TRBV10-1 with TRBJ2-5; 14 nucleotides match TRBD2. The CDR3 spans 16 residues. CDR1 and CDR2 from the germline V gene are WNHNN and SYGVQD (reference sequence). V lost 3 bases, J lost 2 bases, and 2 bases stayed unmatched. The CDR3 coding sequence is TGCGCCAGCAGTGAACGACTAGCGGGGGGGCAAGAGACCCAGTACTTC. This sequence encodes CASSERLAGGQETQYF.

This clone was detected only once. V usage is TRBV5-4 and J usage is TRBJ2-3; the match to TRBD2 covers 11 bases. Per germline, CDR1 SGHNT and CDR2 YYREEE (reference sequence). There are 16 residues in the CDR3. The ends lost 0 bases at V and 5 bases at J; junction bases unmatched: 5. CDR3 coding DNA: TGTGCCAGCAGCTTGGGTAGCGGGGGGGCCAAAGATACGCAGTATTTT. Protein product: CASSLGSGGAKDTQYF.

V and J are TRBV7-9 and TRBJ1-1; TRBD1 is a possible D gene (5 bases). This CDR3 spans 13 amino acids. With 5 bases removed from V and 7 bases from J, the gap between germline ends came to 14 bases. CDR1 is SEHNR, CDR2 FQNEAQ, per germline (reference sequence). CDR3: CASSHGARDEAFF. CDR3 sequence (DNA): TGTGCCAGCAGCCATGGGGCCAGGGATGAAGCTTTCTTT.

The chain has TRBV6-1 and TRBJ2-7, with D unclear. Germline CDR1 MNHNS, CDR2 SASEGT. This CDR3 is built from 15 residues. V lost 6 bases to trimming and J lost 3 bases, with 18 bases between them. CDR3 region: CASSPEELTYYEQYF. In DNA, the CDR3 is TGTGCCAGCAGCCCCGAGGAACTGACATACTACGAGCAGTACTTC.